The 30 T cell receptor beta chains below all came from one sample that was sequenced in a study of cytomegalovirus exposure and HLA in healthy donors (dated by TCRdb to the late 2010s). The library relied on the immunoSEQ multiplex PCR assay. For the multiplex PCR, a mixture combining 60 forward primers for TCR Vbeta segments and 13 reverse primers for TCR Jbeta segments was used. TCRdb limited this immuneACCESS table to in-frame rearrangements with V and J called. A share of clones is missing; checked studies link under half to unresolved V genes, and the rest is unexplained. The sample table shows 190,000 or so clones, and 82% are seen once. The biggest ten clones account for 0.098% of the sample. The sequenced sample was PBMCs. Receptors were obtained from a boy between 2 and 10 years old in good health and CMV-seronegative.

This clone has more than one count but fewer than ten. Other nucleotide sequences from this sample produce the same CDR3. The rearrangement joins TRBV15 to TRBJ2-7, with D possibly matching TRBD2 (5 bases). Per germline, CDR1 LNHNV and CDR2 YYDKDF (reference sequence). V shed 1 base and J shed 1 base, with 5 bases lying between them. The CDR3 is 13 residues long. The CDR3 coding sequence is TGTGCCACCAGCAGAGGAGGGTCCTACGAGCAGTACTTC. It translates to CATSRGGSYEQYF.

J is TRBJ2-6 and V is TRBV2, with D uncertain. In germline, CDR1 is SNHLY, CDR2 FYNNEI. The CDR3 extends over 15 amino acids. Between the trimmed V and J ends, which lost 1 base and 0 bases, there was a span of 4 bases. CDR3 DNA sequence: TGTGCCAGCAGTGAAGATAGCTCTGGGGCCAACGTCCTGACTTTC. Translating gives CASSEDSSGANVLTF.

J is TRBJ1-1 and V is TRBV6-6; D gene uncertain. CDR3 length: 14 residues. The V gene lost 0 bases and the J gene lost 6 bases, with 11 bases spanning the gap. Germline V lookup: CDR1 MNHNY, CDR2 SVGAGI (reference sequence). CDR3: CASSYSNQESEAFF. The CDR3 DNA reads as TGTGCCAGCAGTTACTCTAACCAGGAATCTGAAGCTTTCTTT.

The chain uses TRBV6-1 and TRBJ2-5; D perhaps matches TRBD1 (6 bases). V lost 6 bases and J lost 11, with 22 bases in between. CDR3 length: 14 amino acids. Germline V CDR1 and CDR2: MNHNS, SASEGT. CDR3 bases: TGTGCCAGCAGCCTCGACAGGAGCTTAGGGGAGCAGTACTTC. It specifies CASSLDRSLGEQYF.

The V and J genes are TRBV5-4 and TRBJ2-3, with 8 bases aligning to TRBD2. The germline V gene encodes CDR1 SGHNT and CDR2 YYREEE (reference sequence). V gave up 0 bases and J gave up 5 bases; unmatched junction bases: 8. This CDR3 is 16 amino acids long. CDR3 coding DNA: TGTGCCAGCAGCTTGGGGGGACTAGGCGGTGAAGATACGCAGTATTTT. The encoded protein is CASSLGGLGGEDTQYF.

The table lists this clone with a few counts. The gene calls are TRBV19 and TRBJ1-1; 7 bases are a match to TRBD1. Germline-derived CDR1 and CDR2 are LNHDA and SQIVND (reference sequence). The CDR3 covers 13 residues. V shed 5 bases and J 4 bases; nucleotides not matched to a gene: 4. Here the CDR3 reads CASSPRGVTEAFF. The CDR3 region has the DNA TGTGCCAGTAGTCCCAGGGGGGTCACTGAAGCTTTCTTT.

The chain employs TRBV11-3 and TRBJ2-3, with D perhaps matching TRBD2 (6 bases). The CDR3 is made up of 16 amino acids. CDR1 is SGHNT and CDR2 is YENEEA in the germline V gene. Trimming removed 1 base from V and 6 bases from J, with 17 bases in between. This chain's CDR3 is CASSLVSGEVRDTQYF. CDR3 bases: TGTGCCAGCAGCTTAGTCTCCGGGGAGGTACGGGATACGCAGTATTTT.

In DNA, the CDR3 is TGTGCCAGCTCACTGGATGGGGGGTACGAGCAGTACTTC. Translation: CASSLDGGYEQYF. This chain joins TRBV6-1 and TRBJ2-7; a weak D match, TRBD2 (6 bases). The CDR3 extends over 13 amino acids. Germline-derived CDR1 and CDR2 are MNHNS and SASEGT. The V end was cut by 8 bases, the J end by 4 bases, with 15 bases between.

The V call is TRBV5-6, the J call TRBJ1-6; D is possibly TRBD1 (5 bases). Germline values: CDR1 SGHDT, CDR2 YYEEEE. This CDR3 is built from 12 residues. Trimming stripped 1 base from V and 14 bases from J, with 10 bases between. CDR3 amino acids: CASSLPGQTLHF. CDR3 DNA sequence: TGTGCCAGCAGCTTGCCAGGGCAAACCCTCCACTTT.

This chain joins TRBV13 and TRBJ2-2, with 9 bases aligning to TRBD1. The CDR3 totals 16 residues. The junction had 7 bases not matched to a gene; V was cut back by 5 bases and J by 3 bases. From germline, CDR1 is PRHDT and CDR2 FYEKMQ (reference sequence). The CDR3 sequence is CASSAENRGHTGELFF. The CDR3 DNA reads TGTGCCAGCAGCGCTGAGAACAGGGGGCACACCGGGGAGCTGTTTTTT.

CDR3 nucleotides: TGTGCCACCAGCAGAGTTCGGGAAGACTATGGCTACACCTTC. Encoded protein: CATSRVREDYGYTF. J is TRBJ1-2 and V is TRBV15; no reliable D call. CDR1 and CDR2 (germline): LNHNV, YYDKDF (reference sequence). The CDR3 covers 14 residues. V lost 1 base, J lost 3 bases, and 9 bases lay in between.

The chain joins TRBV16 to TRBJ2-1; 7 bases match TRBD1. This CDR3 has 14 residues. Germline values: CDR1 KGHSY, CDR2 FQNENV. Unmatched junction bases numbered 5, after V lost 4 bases and J lost 5 bases. The CDR3 DNA sequence: TGTGCCAGCAGCCCCAGGGGGTCGGACAATGAGCAGTTCTTC. Protein product: CASSPRGSDNEQFF.

The gene calls are TRBV2 and TRBJ2-5; 7 nucleotides agree with TRBD2. CDR3 length: 15 amino acids. The J segment lost 1 base and the V segment lost 5 bases, leaving 7 bases of the junction unmatched. Germline lookup yields CDR1 SNHLY and CDR2 FYNNEI. The CDR3 DNA is TGTGCCAGCAGTCTCGAATCGGGGGGCCAAGAGACCCAGTACTTC. Translating gives CASSLESGGQETQYF. The complete variable domain, with remaining parts taken from reference TRBV2 and TRBJ2-5, reads EPEVTQTPSHQVTQMGQEVILRCVPISNHLYFYWYRQILGQKVEFLVSFYNNEISEKSEIFDDQFSVERPDGSNFTLKIRSTKLEDSAMYFCASSLESGGQETQYFGPGTRLLVL.

The chain combines TRBV10-3 with TRBJ1-2; D gene ambiguous. The CDR3 is made up of 14 amino acids. Looked up from germline, CDR1 is ENHRY and CDR2 is SYGVKD. The V end was cut by 4 bases, the J end by 1 base, with 10 bases between. The CDR3 reads CAISGREFNYGYTF. CDR3 nucleotides: TGTGCCATCAGTGGACGGGAATTTAACTATGGCTACACCTTC.

The chain carries TRBV7-3 and TRBJ2-3; D is undetermined. This CDR3 is built from 13 residues. Germline V lookup: CDR1 SGHTA, CDR2 FQGTGA. Between the trimmed V and J ends, which lost 4 bases and 1 base, there was a span of 6 bases. The CDR3 spells CASSSAGTDTQYF. CDR3 DNA: TGTGCCAGCAGCTCCGCGGGCACAGATACGCAGTATTTT.

This clone was counted between two and nine times. The chain couples TRBV5-6 to TRBJ1-2; TRBD1 aligns across 7 bases. The germline CDR1 and CDR2 sequences are SGHDT and YYEEEE. This CDR3 is built from 16 residues. V shed 0 bases and J 2 bases; nucleotides not matched to a gene: 7. Here the CDR3 reads CASSLDDRAANYGYTF. The CDR3 region has the DNA TGTGCCAGCAGCTTGGATGACAGGGCCGCAAACTATGGCTACACCTTC.

This clone appeared a few times. V usage is TRBV19 and J usage is TRBJ2-7; no clear D. Trimming stripped 0 bases from V and 1 base from J, with 4 bases between. The CDR3 has 13 amino acids. From germline, CDR1 is LNHDA and CDR2 SQIVND (reference sequence). The DNA of the CDR3 is TGTGCCAGTAGTATAGACGGGTCCTACGAGCAGTACTTC. Amino acids: CASSIDGSYEQYF.

In nucleotides, the CDR3 is TGTGCCAGCAGTTACTCGGGACTTCCGTACTACGAGCAGTACTTC. It is translated as CASSYSGLPYYEQYF. V and J are TRBV6-5 and TRBJ2-7, with D perhaps TRBD2 (6 bases). The CDR3 runs 15 residues. The germline V and J ends were trimmed by 0 bases and 3 bases, with 12 bases remaining between them. Germline V gene data show CDR1 as MNHEY and CDR2 as SVGAGI.

The rearrangement joins TRBV6-1 to TRBJ2-2, with 9 nucleotides matching TRBD2. V lost 0 bases to trimming and J lost 4 bases; unmatched junction nucleotides: 6. Looked up from germline, CDR1 is MNHNS and CDR2 is SASEGT. This CDR3 comprises 17 residues. Written as DNA, the CDR3 is TGTGCCAGCAGTGAAGCTAGCGGGGGACCGTTCACCGGGGAGCTGTTTTTT. Translating gives CASSEASGGPFTGELFF.

The chain has TRBV4-1 and TRBJ2-1, with D possibly being TRBD1 (7 bases). The CDR3 runs to 16 residues. The germline V gene has CDR1 MGHRA and CDR2 YSYEKL. V lost 2 bases to trimming and J lost 9 bases, with 20 bases between them. The CDR3 coding sequence is TGCGCCAGCAGCCAAACCAGGGGGGCCTCGGGGGTTGAGCAGTTCTTC. It specifies CASSQTRGASGVEQFF.

The chain combines TRBV27 with TRBJ1-1, with 8 nucleotides matching TRBD1. CDR1 is MNHEY, CDR2 SMNVEV, per germline (reference sequence). This CDR3 has 16 residues. Losses at the gene ends were 9 bases for V and 5 bases for J; bases not matched to a gene: 17. The CDR3 sequence: CASIVRPQGGRTEAFF. CDR3 sequence (DNA): TGTGCCAGTATCGTTAGACCACAGGGGGGGCGAACTGAAGCTTTCTTT.

CDR3: CASSQAVSRLPDTQYF. CDR3 coding DNA: TGCGCCAGCAGCCAAGCCGTGTCCAGGTTACCAGATACGCAGTATTTT. This chain joins TRBV4-1 and TRBJ2-3; D is undetermined. CDR1 is MGHRA, CDR2 YSYEKL, per germline. V was pared by 1 base and J by 4 bases, with 15 bases between. The CDR3 loop spans 16 amino acids.

V is TRBV27 and J is TRBJ1-6; 7 nucleotides agree with TRBD1. Trimming took 5 bases from V and 12 from J; bases not matched to a gene: 10. CDR1 is MNHEY and CDR2 is SMNVEV in the germline V gene (reference sequence). The CDR3 has 14 amino acids. CDR3 bases: TGTGCCAGCAGTATTTACAGGGGTCGGAAACCCCTCCACTTT. Translation: CASSIYRGRKPLHF.

This chain connects TRBV5-1 to TRBJ2-7; 7 bases line up with TRBD2. This CDR3 comprises 18 residues. The trim removed 1 base at V and 0 bases at J, leaving 13 bases unmatched. The germline CDR1 and CDR2 sequences are SGHRS and YFSETQ. For the CDR3, the DNA is TGCGCCAGCAGCTTGATCTCCCTTCGGGCTAGCGGCTCCTACGAGCAGTACTTC. The encoded protein is CASSLISLRASGSYEQYF.

V usage is TRBV30 and J usage is TRBJ1-2, with a possible D match to TRBD1 (5 bases). Looked up from germline, CDR1 is GTSNPN and CDR2 is SVGIG (reference sequence). V was cut by 0 bases and J by 6 bases, with 14 bases left in between. The length of the CDR3 is 14 residues. CDR3: CAWSVRLGGHGYTF. CDR3 bases: TGTGCCTGGAGTGTACGCCTCGGGGGACATGGCTACACCTTC.

The chain has TRBV7-2 and TRBJ1-1; the D gene is possibly TRBD1 (5 bases). The germline V gene encodes CDR1 SGHTA and CDR2 FQGNSA. Trimming removed 2 bases from V and 5 bases from J, with 9 bases in between. This CDR3 spans 13 amino acids. CDR3 sequence reads: CASSLLRGTEAFF. The CDR3 DNA sequence: TGTGCCAGCAGCTTATTGCGGGGGACTGAAGCTTTCTTT.

V gene TRBV5-1 combines with J gene TRBJ2-7; tentative D call: TRBD1 (5 bases). The CDR3 contains 14 residues. Looked up from germline, CDR1 is SGHRS and CDR2 is YFSETQ. With 1 base removed from V and 0 bases from J, the gap between germline ends came to 8 bases. CDR3: CASSLTGPSYEQYF. The CDR3, as DNA: TGCGCCAGCAGCTTGACAGGTCCCTCCTACGAGCAGTACTTC.

V usage is TRBV2 and J usage is TRBJ2-6, with TRBD1 matching over 8 bases. Looked up from germline, CDR1 is SNHLY and CDR2 is FYNNEI. The CDR3 runs to 16 residues. J was trimmed by 4 bases and V by 4 bases; bases with no gene match: 6. CDR3 in amino acids: CASSAGRGRGANVLTF. CDR3 in DNA: TGTGCCAGCAGTGCTGGCAGGGGGCGGGGGGCCAACGTCCTGACTTTC.

A remark on this clone: Additional DNA sequences in this sample encode the identical CDR3. The chain employs TRBV7-2 and TRBJ2-2; TRBD2 matches at 9 bases. CDR3 length: 15 residues. J lost 2 bases, V lost 5 bases, and 3 bases had no gene match. Germline V gene data show CDR1 as SGHTA and CDR2 as FQGNSA. CDR3 coding DNA: TGTGCCAGCAGCCGTAGCGGGGGAAACACCGGGGAGCTGTTTTTT. It encodes CASSRSGGNTGELFF.

The J gene is TRBJ2-7, the V gene TRBV6-5; D might be TRBD1 (5 bases). With 8 bases removed from V and 2 bases from J, the gap between germline ends came to 19 bases. CDR1 MNHEY and CDR2 SVGAGI come from the germline V gene. This CDR3 spans 15 amino acids. The chain's CDR3 is CASLSRSGNTYEQYF. The CDR3 DNA is TGTGCCAGCCTTTCCCGGTCAGGGAACACCTACGAGCAGTACTTC.